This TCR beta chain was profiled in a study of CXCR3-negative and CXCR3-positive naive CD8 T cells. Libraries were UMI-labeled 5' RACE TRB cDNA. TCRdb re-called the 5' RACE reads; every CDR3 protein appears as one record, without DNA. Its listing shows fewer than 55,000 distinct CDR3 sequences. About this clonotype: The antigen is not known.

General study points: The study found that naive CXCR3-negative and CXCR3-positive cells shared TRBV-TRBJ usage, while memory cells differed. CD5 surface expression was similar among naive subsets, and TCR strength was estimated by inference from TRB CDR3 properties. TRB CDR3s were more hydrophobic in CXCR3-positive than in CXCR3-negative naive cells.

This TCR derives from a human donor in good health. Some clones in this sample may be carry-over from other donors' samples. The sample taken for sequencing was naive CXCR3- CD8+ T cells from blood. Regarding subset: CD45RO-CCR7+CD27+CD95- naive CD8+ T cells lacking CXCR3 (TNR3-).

CDR3 region: CASAIAGGGETQYF. The V call is TRBV12-3 or TRBV12-4, the J call TRBJ2-5; TCRdb proposes TRBD2, but this gene call is untestable without DNA. The CDR3 length is 14 residues.